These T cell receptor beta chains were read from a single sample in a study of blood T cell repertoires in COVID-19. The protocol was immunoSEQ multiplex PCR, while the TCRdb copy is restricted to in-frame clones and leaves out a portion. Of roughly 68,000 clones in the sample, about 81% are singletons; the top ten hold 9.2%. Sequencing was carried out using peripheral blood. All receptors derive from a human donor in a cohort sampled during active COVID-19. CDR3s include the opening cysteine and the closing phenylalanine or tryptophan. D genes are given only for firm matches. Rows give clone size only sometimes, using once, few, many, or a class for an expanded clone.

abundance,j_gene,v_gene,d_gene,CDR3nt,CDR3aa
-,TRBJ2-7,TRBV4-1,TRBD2,TGCGCCAGCAGCCAAGATAGGCGGGTGGTGGCGGGAGCCTCCTACGAGCAGTACTTC,CASSQDRRVVAGASYEQYF
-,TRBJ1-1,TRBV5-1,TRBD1,TGCGCCAGCAGCTGGAGGACAGGGGACGGGGCTTTCTTT,CASSWRTGDGAFF
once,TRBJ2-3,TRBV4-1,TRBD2,TGCGCCAGCAGCCGAATTCCGGGACTAGCGTTTCTTCGGGGCACAGATACGCAGTATTTT,CASSRIPGLAFLRGTDTQYF
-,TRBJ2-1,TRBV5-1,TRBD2,TGCGCCAGCTCCCGACTAGCTAGCTCCTACAATGAGCAGTTCTTC,CASSRLASSYNEQFF
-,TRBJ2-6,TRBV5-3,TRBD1,TGTGCCAGAAACCCCCGGACAGGGCAATCCTCTGGGGCCAACGTCCTGACTTTC,CARNPRTGQSSGANVLTF
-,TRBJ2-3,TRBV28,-,TGTGCCAGCACCCTTGGGGGCCGGCGCGATACGCAGTATTTT,CASTLGGRRDTQYF
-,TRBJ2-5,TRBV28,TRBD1,TGTGCCAGCAGTTTTGACAGGGGGCAAGAGACCCAGTACTTC,CASSFDRGQETQYF
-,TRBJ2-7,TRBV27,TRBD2,TGTGCCAGCAGTCCCCTCCTAGCGGGAGGGCCAAGAAGGGACGAGCAGTACTTC,CASSPLLAGGPRRDEQYF
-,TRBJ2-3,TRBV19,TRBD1,TGTGCCAGTAGTCAAGGGCGGGACAGGGTCACAGATACGCAGTATTTT,CASSQGRDRVTDTQYF
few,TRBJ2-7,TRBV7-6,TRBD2,TGTGCCAGCAGCTTGGGACTAGCGGGAGTGCCCTACGAGCAGTACTTC,CASSLGLAGVPYEQYF
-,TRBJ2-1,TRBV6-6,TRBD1,TGTGCCAGCAGCTCCAGGGGGTCTGACAATGAGCAGTTCTTC,CASSSRGSDNEQFF
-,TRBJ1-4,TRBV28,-,TGTGCCAGCAGTTTCCGAGCCCGTCACAGGAATGAAAAACTGTTTTTT,CASSFRARHRNEKLFF
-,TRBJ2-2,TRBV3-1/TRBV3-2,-,TGTGCCAGCAGCCAATTAGACACCGGGGAGCTGTTTTTT,CASSQLDTGELFF
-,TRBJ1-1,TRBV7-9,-,TGTGCCAGCAGCTTAGTTGAGACAGCCACTGAAGCTTTCTTT,CASSLVETATEAFF
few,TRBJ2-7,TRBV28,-,TGTGCCAGCAGTAAGGACAGTGCCTACGAGCAGTACTTC,CASSKDSAYEQYF
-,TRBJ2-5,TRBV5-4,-,TGTGCCAGCAGCCGGGGAGGCGGGAAAGAGACCCAGTACTTC,CASSRGGGKETQYF
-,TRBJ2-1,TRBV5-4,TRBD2,TGTGCCAGCAGCCGGCGGAGCGGGAGTGGGAATGAGCAGTTCTTC,CASSRRSGSGNEQFF
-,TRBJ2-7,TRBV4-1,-,TGCGCCAGCAGCCAAGGCGGGAACTACGAGCAGTACTTC,CASSQGGNYEQYF
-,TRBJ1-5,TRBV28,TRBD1,TGTGCCAGCACAGGGACAGGGGGCATTCAGCCCCAGCATTTT,CASTGTGGIQPQHF
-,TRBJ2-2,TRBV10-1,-,TGCGCCAGCAGCCGGGACTCCAAGAACACCGGGGAGCTGTTTTTT,CASSRDSKNTGELFF
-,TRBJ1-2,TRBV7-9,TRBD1,TGTGCCAGCAGCTTTTCTACAGGGGATGGCTACACCTTC,CASSFSTGDGYTF
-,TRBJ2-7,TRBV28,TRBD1,TGTGCCAGCAGGGGCTCGACAGGGGGTCGGGAGCAGTACTTC,CASRGSTGGREQYF
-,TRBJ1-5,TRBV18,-,TGTGCCAGCTCACCAGGGGCAGGAAATCAGCCCCAGCATTTT,CASSPGAGNQPQHF
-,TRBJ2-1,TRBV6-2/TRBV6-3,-,TGTGCCAGCAGTACCCCCCAAGGGGGTAGGAACAATGAGCAGTTCTTC,CASSTPQGGRNNEQFF
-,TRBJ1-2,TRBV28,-,TGTGCCACCCGCTTGGGGCAGGCCAACTATGGCTACACCTTC,CATRLGQANYGYTF
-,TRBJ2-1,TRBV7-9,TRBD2,TGTGCCAGCAGCACTACTAGCGGGAGGCGCAATGAGCAGTTCTTC,CASSTTSGRRNEQFF
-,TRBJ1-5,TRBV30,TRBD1,TGTGCCTGGACCCGGGACAGCCGAAATCAGCCCCAGCATTTT,CAWTRDSRNQPQHF
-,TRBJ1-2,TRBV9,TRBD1,TGTGCCAGCAGCGCCCAACAGGGGGCAAATGGCCACACCTTC,CASSAQQGANGHTF
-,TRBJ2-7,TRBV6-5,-,TGTGCCAGCAGCCCGGAGGGACTTCCCTACGAGCAGTACTTC,CASSPEGLPYEQYF
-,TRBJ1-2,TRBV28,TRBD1,TGTGCCAGCAACTTCAGGGACAGCTACTATGGCTACACCTTC,CASNFRDSYYGYTF
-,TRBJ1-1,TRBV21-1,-,TGTGCCAGCAGCAAAGAGAACAGGGGGATCAACACTGAAGCTTTCTTT,CASSKENRGINTEAFF
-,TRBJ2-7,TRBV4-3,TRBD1,TGCGCCAGCAGCCAAGATTATTTGGATGGGGACAGGAGCTACGAGCAGTACTTC,CASSQDYLDGDRSYEQYF
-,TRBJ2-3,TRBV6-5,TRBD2,TGTGCCAGCACCCCCTTGGCGGGAGGGGGAGATACGCAGTATTTT,CASTPLAGGGDTQYF
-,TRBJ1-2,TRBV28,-,TGTGCCAGCAGTTCGCTGAATCCCTCTAAACCCTTCGGGGGAACGGACTATGGCTACACCTTC,CASSSLNPSKPFGGTDYGYTF